This is a list of T cell receptor beta chains from one sample in a study of blood T cell repertoires in COVID-19. Generated by immunoSEQ multiplex PCR, the TCRdb table keeps only in-frame clones and is missing some. This table has about 43,000 clones, more than 80% appearing once. The material sequenced was peripheral blood. The receptors originated from a man between 60 and 75 years old with active COVID-19. Each CDR3 is given with its conserved first and last residue. A D gene is named only where the DNA matches it firmly. A row's size may be missing; if present it is once, few, many or a size class.

clone_size	v_call	d_call	j_call	cdr3_nt	cdr3_aa
few	TRBV6-4	TRBD2	TRBJ2-3	TGTGCCAGCAGTGAGACAGCGGGAGGGCCAGATACGCAGTATTTT	CASSETAGGPDTQYF
-	TRBV30	-	TRBJ2-3	TGTGCCTGGAGGGCTAGCAGATACACAGATACGCAGTATTTT	CAWRASRYTDTQYF
-	TRBV11-2	TRBD1	TRBJ1-2	TGTGCCAGCAGCTTGGGACAGAACTATGGCTACACCTTC	CASSLGQNYGYTF
-	TRBV18	TRBD2	TRBJ2-7	TGTGCCAGCTCCACCGGGACTATTTACGAGCAGTACTTC	CASSTGTIYEQYF
-	TRBV30	TRBD1	TRBJ2-7	TGTGCCTGGACCCCAGGGGGTCTCCCCTACGAGCAGTACTTC	CAWTPGGLPYEQYF
-	TRBV27	-	TRBJ1-2	TGTGCCAGCAGGGCGGAGGACTATGGCTACACCTTC	CASRAEDYGYTF
few	TRBV3-1/TRBV3-2	-	TRBJ2-1	TGTGCCAGCAGCCAAATAAACTACAATGAGCAGTTCTTC	CASSQINYNEQFF
-	TRBV20-1	TRBD2	TRBJ2-7	TGCAGTGCTAGTTTGGCTAGCGGTGCCTACGAGCAGTACTTC	CSASLASGAYEQYF
-	TRBV2	-	TRBJ2-3	TGTGCCAGCGAGGGGGTAGGGGGTACAGATACGCAGTATTTT	CASEGVGGTDTQYF
-	TRBV14	TRBD1	TRBJ1-5	TGTGCCAGCAGCGCGGGACAGGGAGGGTTTTTTAGCAATCAGCCCCAGCATTTT	CASSAGQGGFFSNQPQHF
-	TRBV6-5	TRBD1	TRBJ2-5	TGTGCCAGTTCCCGGGACAGGGGTGCCCAAGAGACCCAGTACTTC	CASSRDRGAQETQYF
-	TRBV9	-	TRBJ1-2	TGTGCCAGCAGCGTAGACGCGGTAAACTATGGCTACACCTTC	CASSVDAVNYGYTF
-	TRBV11-2	TRBD1	TRBJ2-2	TGTGCCAGCAGCCCGACAGGGGCTTCGAACACCGGGGAGCTGTTTTTT	CASSPTGASNTGELFF
-	TRBV11-3	-	TRBJ2-2	TGTGCCAGCAGCTTAAGGGGTGTTGGGGTCACCGGGGAGCTGTTTTTT	CASSLRGVGVTGELFF
-	TRBV10-3	TRBD2	TRBJ2-3	TGTGCCATCAGTAACGGACCCGGGACTAGCGGGATGGATTCAGATACGCAGTATTTT	CAISNGPGTSGMDSDTQYF
-	TRBV7-6	-	TRBJ2-3	TGTGCCAGCAGCTTAGTCAGTGGGGGCGATACGCAGTATTTT	CASSLVSGGDTQYF
-	TRBV6-5	TRBD1	TRBJ1-4	TGTGCCAGCAGTCCTTCCGGACAGGGTACTGAAAAACTGTTTTTT	CASSPSGQGTEKLFF
once	TRBV6-6	-	TRBJ2-5	TGTGCCGGCAGTTACTATCCGGCGGGTCAAGAGACCCAGTACTTC	CAGSYYPAGQETQYF
-	TRBV6-2/TRBV6-3	TRBD1	TRBJ2-5	TGTGCCAGCAGTTGGAACAGGGGGTTAGAGACCCAGTACTTC	CASSWNRGLETQYF
-	TRBV9	-	TRBJ2-2	TGTGCCAGCAGCGCCTCCGCGTCATATTCCGGGGAGCTGTTTTTT	CASSASASYSGELFF
-	TRBV25-1	TRBD1	TRBJ2-6	TGTGCCAGCAGTGCAGGGACAGGGGCCGACTCTGGGGCCAACGTCCTGACTTTC	CASSAGTGADSGANVLTF
-	TRBV7-9	TRBD2	TRBJ2-4	TGTGCCAGCAGCCCCAAGGCAGGGACTATAGCCAAAAACATTCAGTACTTC	CASSPKAGTIAKNIQYF
-	TRBV27	-	TRBJ2-1	TGTGCCAGCAGTTCTCAGGGGACCAGGGGGCAGTTCTTC	CASSSQGTRGQFF
-	TRBV5-5	TRBD1	TRBJ1-2	TGTGCCAGCAGCTTGACAGGGGGGTCCTATGGCTACACCTTC	CASSLTGGSYGYTF
-	TRBV7-2	-	TRBJ2-4	TGTGCCAGCAGCTCGGAGCTTCCTCCGGCAGAAAACATTCAGTACTTC	CASSSELPPAENIQYF
-	TRBV6-5	-	TRBJ2-6	TGTGCCAGCAGTTACTATGGACAGGGAGGGATCCTGACTTTC	CASSYYGQGGILTF
-	TRBV7-2	TRBD1	TRBJ1-5	TGTGCCAGCAGCCCCCAGGGGGGCGGTCAGCCCCAGCATTTT	CASSPQGGGQPQHF
-	TRBV15	TRBD1	TRBJ1-2	TGTGCCACCAGCGCTAGACAGGGGGCGACGGATGGCTACACCTTC	CATSARQGATDGYTF
-	TRBV7-9	-	TRBJ2-2	TGTGCCAGCAGGTGGCAGGGTACCGGGGAGCTGTTTTTT	CASRWQGTGELFF
-	TRBV9	TRBD1	TRBJ2-1	TGTGCCAGCAGCCGACAGGGGGCCTACAATGAGCAGTTCTTC	CASSRQGAYNEQFF
-	TRBV28	-	TRBJ1-5	TGTGCCAGCAGTTTGCGGGGGTGGGATAGCAATCAGCCCCAGCATTTT	CASSLRGWDSNQPQHF
-	TRBV3-1/TRBV3-2	TRBD2	TRBJ2-2	TGTGCCAGCAGAAAAGCGGGAACCGGGGAGCTGTTTTTT	CASRKAGTGELFF
-	TRBV5-4	TRBD1	TRBJ2-1	TGTGCCAGCCGCCCCGGGACAGGGGACTTCAATGAGCAGTTCTTC	CASRPGTGDFNEQFF
-	TRBV7-2	TRBD1	TRBJ1-2	TGTGCCAGCAGCTCCGTACCGGGACAGGGGTATGGCTACACCTTC	CASSSVPGQGYGYTF
-	TRBV5-4	TRBD1	TRBJ1-2	TGTGCCAGCAGCTTGGCCGGTAGACAGGGGGGAAGCTATGGCTACACCTTC	CASSLAGRQGGSYGYTF
-	TRBV10-3	-	TRBJ2-3	TGTGCCATCGGTGGGCAGGGGCGGACAGATACGCAGTATTTT	CAIGGQGRTDTQYF
-	TRBV5-8	-	TRBJ1-5	TGTGCCAGCAGATCGTGGGCCAATCAGCCCCAGCATTTT	CASRSWANQPQHF
-	TRBV14	-	TRBJ2-7	TGTGCCAGCAGCCAAGCTATAATCTACGAGCAGTACTTC	CASSQAIIYEQYF
-	TRBV4-2	-	TRBJ2-2	TGTGCCAGCAGCTCCCCTGGGGTTCTCACAGGGAGGGGTAACACCGGGGAGCTGTTTTTT	CASSSPGVLTGRGNTGELFF
-	TRBV5-8	TRBD1	TRBJ2-1	TGTGCCAGCAGCTTAGGGACAGGGCCCTACAATGAGCAGTTCTTC	CASSLGTGPYNEQFF
few	TRBV7-8	TRBD2	TRBJ2-7	TGTGCCAGCAGCTATGCGGGAGGGTCCTACGAGCAGTACTTC	CASSYAGGSYEQYF
-	TRBV6-5	TRBD2	TRBJ2-2	TGTGCCAGCAGTTCACTAGCGACCAACACCGGGGAGCTGTTTTTT	CASSSLATNTGELFF
-	TRBV19	-	TRBJ2-1	TGTGCCAGTAGTATTGGGACAATCTCTGAGCAGTTCTTC	CASSIGTISEQFF
once	TRBV30	-	TRBJ2-7	TGTGCCTGGAGTGTAACTCCCTCCGAGCAGTACTTC	CAWSVTPSEQYF
few	TRBV6-6	TRBD1	TRBJ1-2	TGTGCCAGCAGCCAGGGGGCGGGAGGCTACACCTTC	CASSQGAGGYTF
-	TRBV3-1/TRBV3-2	-	TRBJ1-5	TGTGCCAGCAGCGGGGGGGTTAGCAATCAGCCCCAGCATTTT	CASSGGVSNQPQHF
-	TRBV18	TRBD1	TRBJ2-7	TGTGCCAGCTCACCGTCAGGACAGGACTACGAGCAGTACTTC	CASSPSGQDYEQYF
-	TRBV18	TRBD2	TRBJ2-1	TGTGCCAGCTCACCACCGGAACTAGCGGGACTTGAGCAGTTCTTC	CASSPPELAGLEQFF
-	TRBV27	-	TRBJ1-1	TGTGCCAGCAGATTCACAGGGAACGCTGAAGCTTTCTTT	CASRFTGNAEAFF
once	TRBV2	TRBD1	TRBJ2-7	TGTGCCAGCAGTGAAGTGGGACAGATAGCCTACGAGCAGTACTTC	CASSEVGQIAYEQYF
-	TRBV21-1	-	TRBJ1-2	TGTGCCAGCAGCAAAGAGTGTGACAGAGGCGGTCGTGGCTACACCTTC	CASSKECDRGGRGYTF
-	TRBV27	TRBD2	TRBJ2-2	TGTGCCAGCAGTTTTCTTAGCGGGAGGGGGAGCACCGGGGAGCTGTTTTTT	CASSFLSGRGSTGELFF
few	TRBV20-1	-	TRBJ2-7	TGCAGTGCTAGTGATAACGAGCAGTACTTC	CSASDNEQYF